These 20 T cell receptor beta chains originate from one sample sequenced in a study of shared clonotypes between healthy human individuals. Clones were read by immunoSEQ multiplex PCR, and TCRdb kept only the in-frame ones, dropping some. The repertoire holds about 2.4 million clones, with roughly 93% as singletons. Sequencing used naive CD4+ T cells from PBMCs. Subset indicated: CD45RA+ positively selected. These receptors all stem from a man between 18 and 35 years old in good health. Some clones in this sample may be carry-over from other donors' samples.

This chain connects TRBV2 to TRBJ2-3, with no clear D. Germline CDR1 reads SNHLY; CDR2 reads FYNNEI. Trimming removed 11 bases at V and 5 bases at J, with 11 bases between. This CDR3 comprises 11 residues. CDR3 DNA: TGTGCCGGAGCAGGCAGAGATACGCAGTATTTT. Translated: CAGAGRDTQYF.

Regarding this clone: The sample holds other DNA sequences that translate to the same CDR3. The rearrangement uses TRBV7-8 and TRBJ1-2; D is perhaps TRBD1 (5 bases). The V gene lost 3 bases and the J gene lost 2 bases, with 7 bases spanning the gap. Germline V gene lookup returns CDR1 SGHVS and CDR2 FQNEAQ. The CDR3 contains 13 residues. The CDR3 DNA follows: TGTGCCAGCAGCTTTGGGGGAAACTATGGCTACACCTTC. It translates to CASSFGGNYGYTF.

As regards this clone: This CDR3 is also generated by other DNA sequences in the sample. The CDR3 bases are TGTGCCAGTAGTAGGCAGGGGAATCAGCCCCAGCATTTT. Protein: CASSRQGNQPQHF. This rearrangement joins TRBV19 to TRBJ1-5; TRBD1 might be the D (6 bases). Looked up from germline, CDR1 is LNHDA and CDR2 is SQIVND (reference sequence). Trimming stripped 4 bases from V and 4 bases from J, with 8 bases between. This CDR3 comprises 13 residues.

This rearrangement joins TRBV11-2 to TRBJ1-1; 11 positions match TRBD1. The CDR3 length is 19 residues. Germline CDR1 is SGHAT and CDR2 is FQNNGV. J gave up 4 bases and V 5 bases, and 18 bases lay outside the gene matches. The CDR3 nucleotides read TGTGCCAGCAGCCCGAGATCCGGGACAGGGGGATCCGAGACCACTGAAGCTTTCTTT. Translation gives CASSPRSGTGGSETTEAFF. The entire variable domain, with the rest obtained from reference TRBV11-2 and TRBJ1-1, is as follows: EAGVAQSPRYKIIEKRQSVAFWCNPISGHATLYWYQQILGQGPKLLIQFQNNGVVDDSQLPKDRFSAERLKGVDSTLKIQPAKLEDSAVYLCASSPRSGTGGSETTEAFFGQGTRLTVV.

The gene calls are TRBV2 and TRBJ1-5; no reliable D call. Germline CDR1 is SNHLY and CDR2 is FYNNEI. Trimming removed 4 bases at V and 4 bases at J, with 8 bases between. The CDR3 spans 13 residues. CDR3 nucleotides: TGTGCCAGCAGTGGTACCCTTAATCAGCCCCAGCATTTT. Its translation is CASSGTLNQPQHF. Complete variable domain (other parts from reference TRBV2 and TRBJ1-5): EPEVTQTPSHQVTQMGQEVILRCVPISNHLYFYWYRQILGQKVEFLVSFYNNEISEKSEIFDDQFSVERPDGSNFTLKIRSTKLEDSAMYFCASSGTLNQPQHFGDGTRLSIL.

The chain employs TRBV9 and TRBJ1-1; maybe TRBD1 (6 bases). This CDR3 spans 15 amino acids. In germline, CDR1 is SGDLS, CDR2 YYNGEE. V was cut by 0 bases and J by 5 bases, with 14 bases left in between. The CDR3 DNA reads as TGTGCCAGCAGCGTAGGTATGGGGGCTCGGACTGAAGCTTTCTTT. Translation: CASSVGMGARTEAFF.

The CDR3 sequence is CASSQDGQGAGQPQHF. CDR3 bases: TGTGCCAGCAGCCAAGACGGCCAGGGGGCTGGACAGCCCCAGCATTTT. V usage is TRBV16 and J usage is TRBJ1-5; 8 nucleotides agree with TRBD1. Germline V CDR1 and CDR2: KGHSY, FQNENV. V dropped 2 bases and J dropped 7; count of bases not matched to a gene: 10. The length of the CDR3 is 16 residues.

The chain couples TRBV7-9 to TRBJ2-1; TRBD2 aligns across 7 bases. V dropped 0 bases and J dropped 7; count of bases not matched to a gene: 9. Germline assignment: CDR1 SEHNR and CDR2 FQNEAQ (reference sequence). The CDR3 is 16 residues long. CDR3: CASSLATGLKYNEQFF. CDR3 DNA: TGTGCCAGCAGCTTAGCGACGGGACTAAAATATAATGAGCAGTTCTTC.

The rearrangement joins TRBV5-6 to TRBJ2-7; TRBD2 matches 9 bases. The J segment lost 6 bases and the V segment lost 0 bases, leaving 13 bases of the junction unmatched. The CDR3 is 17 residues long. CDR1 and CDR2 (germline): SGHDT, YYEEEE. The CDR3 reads CASSLGVWTSASLEQYF. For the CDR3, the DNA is TGTGCCAGCAGCTTGGGGGTGTGGACTAGCGCATCCCTCGAGCAGTACTTC.

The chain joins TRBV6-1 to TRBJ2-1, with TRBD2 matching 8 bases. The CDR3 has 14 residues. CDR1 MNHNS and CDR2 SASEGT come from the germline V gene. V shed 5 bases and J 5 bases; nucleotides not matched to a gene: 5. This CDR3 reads CASSTSGDHNEQFF. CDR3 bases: TGTGCCAGCAGTACTAGCGGAGACCACAATGAGCAGTTCTTC.

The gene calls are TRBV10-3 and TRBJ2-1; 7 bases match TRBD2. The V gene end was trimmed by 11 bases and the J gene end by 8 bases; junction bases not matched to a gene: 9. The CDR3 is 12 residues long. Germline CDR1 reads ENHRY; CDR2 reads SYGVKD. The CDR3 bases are TGTGCCTTCCTAGCGGAGGGCGATGAGCAGTTCTTC. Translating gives CAFLAEGDEQFF.

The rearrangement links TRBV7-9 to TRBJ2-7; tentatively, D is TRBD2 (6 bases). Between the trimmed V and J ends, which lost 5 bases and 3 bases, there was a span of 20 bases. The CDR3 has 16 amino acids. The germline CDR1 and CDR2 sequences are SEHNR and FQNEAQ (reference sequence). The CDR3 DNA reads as TGTGCCAGCAGCAGCCCCGATGGGACCGGGAGCTACGAGCAGTACTTC. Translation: CASSSPDGTGSYEQYF. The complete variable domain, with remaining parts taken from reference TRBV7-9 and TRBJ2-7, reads DTGVSQNPRHKITKRGQNVTFRCDPISEHNRLYWYRQTLGQGPEFLTYFQNEAQLEKSRLLSDRFSAERPKGSFSTLEIQRTEQGDSAMYLCASSSPDGTGSYEQYFGPGTRLTVT.

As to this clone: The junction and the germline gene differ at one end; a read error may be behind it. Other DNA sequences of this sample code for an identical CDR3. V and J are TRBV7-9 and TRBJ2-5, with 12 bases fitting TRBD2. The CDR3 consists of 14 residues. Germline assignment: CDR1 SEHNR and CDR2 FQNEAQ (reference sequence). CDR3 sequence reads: CASSLAGGSETQYF. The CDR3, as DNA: TGTGCCAGCAGCCTAGCGGGAGGGAGCGAGACCCAGTACTTC.

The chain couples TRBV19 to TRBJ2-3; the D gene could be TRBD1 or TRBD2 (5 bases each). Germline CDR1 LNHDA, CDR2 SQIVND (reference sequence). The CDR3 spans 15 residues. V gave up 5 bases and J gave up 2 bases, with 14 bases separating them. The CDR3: CASSALAGNTDTQYF. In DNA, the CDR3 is TGTGCCAGTAGTGCTCTAGCAGGGAACACAGATACGCAGTATTTT.

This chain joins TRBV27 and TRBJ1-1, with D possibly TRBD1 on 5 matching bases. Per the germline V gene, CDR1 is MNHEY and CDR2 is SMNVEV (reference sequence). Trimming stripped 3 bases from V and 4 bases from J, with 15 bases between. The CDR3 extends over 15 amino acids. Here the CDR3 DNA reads TGTGCCAGCAGTTTCGGGACCACGGAGGGCACTGAAGCTTTCTTT. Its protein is CASSFGTTEGTEAFF.

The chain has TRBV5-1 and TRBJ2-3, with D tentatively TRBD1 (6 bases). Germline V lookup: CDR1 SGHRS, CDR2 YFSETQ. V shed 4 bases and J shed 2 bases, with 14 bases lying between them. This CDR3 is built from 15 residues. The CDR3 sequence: CASSRTDLNTDTQYF. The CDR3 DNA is TGCGCCAGCAGCCGGACAGATCTGAACACAGATACGCAGTATTTT.

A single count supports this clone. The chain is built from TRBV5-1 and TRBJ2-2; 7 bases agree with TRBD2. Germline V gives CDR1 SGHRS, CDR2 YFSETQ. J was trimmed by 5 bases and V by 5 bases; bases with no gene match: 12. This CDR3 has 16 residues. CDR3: CASSHPSGSRTGELFF. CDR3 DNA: TGCGCCAGCAGTCACCCTAGCGGATCGAGGACCGGGGAGCTGTTTTTT.

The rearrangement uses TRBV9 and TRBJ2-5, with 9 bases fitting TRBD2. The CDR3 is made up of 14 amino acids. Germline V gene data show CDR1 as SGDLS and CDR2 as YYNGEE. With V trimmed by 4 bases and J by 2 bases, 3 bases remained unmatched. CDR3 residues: CASSSSGRQETQYF. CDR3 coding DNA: TGTGCCAGCAGCTCAAGCGGGAGGCAAGAGACCCAGTACTTC.

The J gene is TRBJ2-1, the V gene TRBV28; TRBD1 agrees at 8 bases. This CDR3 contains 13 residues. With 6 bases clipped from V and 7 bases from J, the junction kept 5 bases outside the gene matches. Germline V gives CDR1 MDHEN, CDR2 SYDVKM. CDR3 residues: CASSLTGENEQFF. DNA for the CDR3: TGTGCCAGCAGCCTGACAGGGGAAAATGAGCAGTTCTTC.

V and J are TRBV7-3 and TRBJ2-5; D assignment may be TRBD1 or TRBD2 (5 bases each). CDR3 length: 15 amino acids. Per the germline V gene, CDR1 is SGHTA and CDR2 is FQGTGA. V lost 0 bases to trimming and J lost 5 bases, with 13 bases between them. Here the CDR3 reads CASSLTGTPLETQYF. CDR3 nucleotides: TGTGCCAGCAGCTTAACGGGGACCCCCCTCGAGACCCAGTACTTC.